The 12 T cell receptor beta chains listed next were all sequenced from one sample in a study of blood T cell repertoires in COVID-19. This table comes from immunoSEQ multiplex PCR, and its TCRdb copy is limited to in-frame clones, with some not included. The top ten hold approximately 3% of the sample, which has around 160,000 clones, about 89% seen once. Input material: peripheral blood. These receptor sequences come from a man between 60 and 70 years old with acute or convalescent COVID-19.

The chain is built from TRBV29-1 and TRBJ1-4; TRBD1 agrees at 9 bases. This CDR3 has 13 residues. V lost 6 bases, J lost 6 bases, and 5 bases stayed unmatched. CDR1 is SQVTM and CDR2 is ANQGSEA in the germline V gene. The CDR3, as DNA: TGCAGCGTCAAGGGACAGGGACATGAAAAACTGTTTTTT. It specifies CSVKGQGHEKLFF.

This rearrangement joins TRBV6-4 to TRBJ1-1, with 8 bases identical to TRBD1. The J segment lost 4 bases and the V segment lost 4 bases, leaving 11 bases of the junction unmatched. This CDR3 region has 16 residues. Per the germline V gene, CDR1 is MRHNA and CDR2 is SNTAGT. DNA of the CDR3: TGTGCCAGCAGTGTCTCCCCAGGGGGCTTGGTCACTGAAGCTTTCTTT. It specifies CASSVSPGGLVTEAFF.

V usage is TRBV5-1 and J usage is TRBJ1-4; 8 bases align to TRBD1. In germline, CDR1 is SGHRS, CDR2 YFSETQ. Unmatched junction bases numbered 6, after V lost 2 bases and J lost 6 bases. The CDR3 covers 15 residues. The CDR3 protein is CASSLSGTGHEKLFF. Written as DNA, the CDR3 is TGCGCCAGCAGCTTATCCGGGACAGGCCATGAAAAACTGTTTTTT.

The gene calls are TRBV4-3 and TRBJ2-1; 10 bases agree with TRBD1. Trimming cost V 0 bases and J 4 bases; bases outside gene matches: 3. The V gene's germline CDR1 is LGHNA and CDR2 YSLEER. This CDR3 spans 16 amino acids. CDR3 sequence: CASSQEPGQGYNEQFF. The CDR3 nucleotides are TGCGCCAGCAGCCAAGAACCGGGACAGGGGTACAATGAGCAGTTCTTC.

The chain uses TRBV10-3 and TRBJ1-1; D possibly corresponds to TRBD1 (5 bases). There are 12 residues in the CDR3. Germline V gene sequence: CDR1 ENHRY, CDR2 SYGVKD. With 2 bases removed from V and 10 bases from J, the gap between germline ends came to 11 bases. The CDR3 region is CAISEPKGVAFF. The CDR3, as DNA: TGTGCCATCAGTGAGCCAAAAGGGGTAGCTTTCTTT.

The rearrangement links TRBV5-1 to TRBJ2-2, with D perhaps TRBD2 (5 bases). V gave up 2 bases and J gave up 1 base, with 9 bases separating them. CDR3 length: 15 residues. CDR1 and CDR2 (germline): SGHRS, YFSETQ. This CDR3 is CASSLLEMNTGELFF. For the CDR3, the DNA is TGCGCCAGCAGCTTACTAGAGATGAACACCGGGGAGCTGTTTTTT. The whole variable domain, filled in from reference TRBV5-1 and TRBJ2-2, reads KAGVTQTPRYLIKTRGQQVTLSCSPISGHRSVSWYQQTPGQGLQFLFEYFSETQRNKGNFPGRFSGRQFSNSRSEMNVSTLELGDSALYLCASSLLEMNTGELFFGEGSRLTVL.

The V call is TRBV30, the J call TRBJ1-4; no definite D call. Germline V CDR1 and CDR2: GTSNPN, SVGIG (reference sequence). This CDR3 region has 13 residues. V was shortened by 6 bases and J by 4 bases, with 12 bases between the two germline ends. The CDR3 spells CACPGSDNEKLFF. The CDR3 coding sequence is TGTGCCTGTCCGGGGTCCGATAATGAAAAACTGTTTTTT.

The rearrangement links TRBV5-1 to TRBJ1-1; D possibly corresponds to TRBD1 (5 bases). The V gene lost 3 bases and the J gene lost 0 bases, with 9 bases spanning the gap. The CDR3 spans 14 residues. Germline CDR1 SGHRS, CDR2 YFSETQ. In DNA form, the CDR3 reads TGCGCCAGCAGCTCCCAGACAGTGAACACTGAAGCTTTCTTT. It is translated as CASSSQTVNTEAFF.

The chain joins TRBV5-5 to TRBJ1-5; maybe TRBD1 (6 bases). V was pared by 3 bases and J by 3 bases, with 7 bases between. CDR3 length equals 13 residues. Germline CDR1 is SGHKS and CDR2 is YYEKEE (reference sequence). The CDR3 nucleotides are TGTGCCAGCAGCTGGACAGACAATCAGCCCCAGCATTTT. Its protein is CASSWTDNQPQHF.

The gene calls are TRBV11-2 and TRBJ1-5; the D gene is possibly TRBD1 (6 bases). Trimming pared 5 bases from V and 1 base from J, leaving 21 bases between. The CDR3 sequence is 18 residues long. The germline CDR1 and CDR2 sequences are SGHAT and FQNNGV. The chain's CDR3 is CASSRADGGWRSNQPQHF. DNA of the CDR3: TGTGCCAGCAGCCGGGCGGATGGGGGCTGGAGGAGCAATCAGCCCCAGCATTTT.

This clone appeared a single time. DNA of the CDR3: TGTGCCAGCAGTGATCAGGGAAACTATGGCTACACCTTC. Amino acid sequence: CASSDQGNYGYTF. J is TRBJ1-2 and V is TRBV2; weak D call: TRBD1 (5 bases). The V gene's germline CDR1 is SNHLY and CDR2 FYNNEI. Trimming removed 3 bases from V and 2 bases from J, with 7 bases in between. The CDR3 length is 13 residues.

This chain uses TRBV5-5 with TRBJ2-7; TRBD1 aligns across 9 bases. Germline loops: CDR1 SGHKS, CDR2 YYEKEE (reference sequence). J lost 3 bases, V lost 4 bases, and 8 bases had no gene match. The CDR3 has 15 residues. This CDR3 reads CASSLRDREGYEQYF. The CDR3 region has the DNA TGTGCCAGCAGCCTCCGGGACAGGGAGGGCTACGAGCAGTACTTC.